This TCR beta chain was identified during a study of blood T cell repertoires in COVID-19. In the original analysis: Counts of nucleated cells, estimated from reference gene primer amplification, were obtained. TCRdb's copy holds only in-frame clones and misses some; the assay was immunoSEQ multiplex PCR. That table supplies the V and J calls and clone size; D and trimming were determined from the DNA. The repertoire holds 160,000 or so clones, with roughly 81% as singletons. The CDR3 covers 15 residues. The V end was cut by 2 bases, the J end by 0 bases, with 10 bases between. Germline V gene data show CDR1 as MNHEY and CDR2 as SMNVEV (reference sequence).

Sequencing input: peripheral blood. The chain recombines TRBV27 with TRBJ1-1, with no clear D. This TCR derives from a woman in her fifties or sixties with COVID-19, enrolled during active disease. The CDR3 is CASSLRVNVNTEAFF. CDR3 bases: TGTGCCAGCAGTTTAAGAGTGAACGTGAACACTGAAGCTTTCTTT.